One sample yielded the 26 T cell receptor beta chains listed below, sequenced in a study of hypomethylating agent response in myelodysplastic syndrome. The method was immunoSEQ multiplex PCR; TCRdb's version includes in-frame clones alone and lacks a portion of them. The table has roughly 970 clones, 80% to 90% seen once. The sequences come from bone marrow, collected before or after starting hypomethylating agent treatment for myelodysplastic syndrome (not recorded which). The receptors come from a human donor with myelodysplastic syndrome.

The chain employs TRBV5-5 and TRBJ1-2; D remains ambiguous. Germline values: CDR1 SGHKS, CDR2 YYEKEE (reference sequence). The V and J ends lost 0 bases and 3 bases respectively, with 12 bases between them. The CDR3 spans 15 residues. CDR3 DNA sequence: TGTGCCAGCAGCTTGGGCCAGATTTCCTACTATGGCTACACCTTC. Protein: CASSLGQISYYGYTF.

The chain links TRBV28 to TRBJ1-4, with D possibly matching TRBD1 (5 bases). Germline CDR1 and CDR2: MDHEN and SYDVKM. V was clipped by 7 bases and J by 8 bases, with 14 bases between them. The CDR3 runs 13 residues. This CDR3 is CASNGRGREKLFF. DNA for the CDR3: TGTGCCAGCAATGGGAGGGGCAGGGAAAAACTGTTTTTT.

The rearrangement links TRBV28 to TRBJ2-3; tentatively, D is TRBD2 (5 bases). Germline V CDR1 and CDR2: MDHEN, SYDVKM. This CDR3 contains 14 residues. Trimming left V 8 bases short and J 2 bases short, with 14 bases between. The chain's CDR3 is CASGEGGLTDTQYF. The CDR3 DNA is TGTGCCAGCGGGGAAGGCGGGCTCACAGATACGCAGTATTTT.

The rearrangement links TRBV18 to TRBJ2-3; 7 positions agree with TRBD2. Germline loops: CDR1 KGHSH, CDR2 LQKENI. V lost 1 base, J lost 0 bases, and 7 bases stayed unmatched. The CDR3 totals 17 residues. The chain's CDR3 is CASSPLAGVASTDTQYF. For the CDR3, the DNA is TGTGCCAGCTCACCACTGGCGGGGGTTGCTAGCACAGATACGCAGTATTTT.

V gene TRBV6-1 combines with J gene TRBJ1-1; D remains ambiguous. This CDR3 comprises 13 residues. Trimming took off 8 bases at V and 1 base at J, with 11 bases between the two ends. Germline CDR1 MNHNS, CDR2 SASEGT. The CDR3 loop reads CASCPEGNTEAFF. For the CDR3, the DNA is TGTGCCAGCTGCCCCGAGGGGAACACTGAAGCTTTCTTT.

The gene calls are TRBV6-5 and TRBJ1-3; D not certain. CDR1 is MNHEY and CDR2 is SVGAGI in the germline V gene. The CDR3 is made up of 15 amino acids. With 2 bases removed from V and 0 bases from J, the gap between germline ends came to 8 bases. CDR3 nucleotide sequence: TGTGCCAGCAGTTACGGCGGACCCTCTGGAAACACCATATATTTT. Translated: CASSYGGPSGNTIYF.

J is TRBJ2-1 and V is TRBV27; 7 bases match TRBD2. This CDR3 is built from 15 residues. V gave up 8 bases and J gave up 9 bases; unmatched junction bases: 16. The germline V gene encodes CDR1 MNHEY and CDR2 SMNVEV (reference sequence). The CDR3 DNA is TGTGCCAGCTCCGGGAGGAGGTGGCGGGGCGCTGAGCAGTTCTTC. The encoded protein is CASSGRRWRGAEQFF.

The chain carries TRBV11-2 and TRBJ1-1; D possibly corresponds to TRBD1 (5 bases). This CDR3 spans 13 amino acids. The V gene's germline CDR1 is SGHAT and CDR2 FQNNGV. Trimming stripped 2 bases from V and 4 bases from J, with 8 bases between. CDR3 sequence: CASSLIRGTEAFF. In DNA, the CDR3 is TGTGCCAGCAGCTTAATTAGGGGCACTGAAGCTTTCTTT. Using reference TRBV11-2 and TRBJ1-1 for the parts outside the CDR3, the full variable domain is EAGVAQSPRYKIIEKRQSVAFWCNPISGHATLYWYQQILGQGPKLLIQFQNNGVVDDSQLPKDRFSAERLKGVDSTLKIQPAKLEDSAVYLCASSLIRGTEAFFGQGTRLTVV.

The table lists this clone with a count of one. The rearrangement uses TRBV15 and TRBJ1-1; unclear D gene. Germline V gene lookup returns CDR1 LNHNV and CDR2 YYDKDF (reference sequence). The CDR3 has 14 residues. Trimming shortened V by 1 base and J by 2 bases, and 8 bases separated the two germline ends. CDR3 region: CATSRGQRNTEAFF. In nucleotides, the CDR3 is TGTGCCACCAGCAGAGGGCAGCGAAACACTGAAGCTTTCTTT.

The rearrangement links TRBV9 to TRBJ2-7; 11 positions match TRBD1. CDR3 length equals 16 residues. Germline-derived CDR1 and CDR2 are SGDLS and YYNGEE. The junction had 9 bases not matched to a gene; V was cut back by 3 bases and J by 4 bases. CDR3 loop: CASSETGTGGIYEQYF. The CDR3, as DNA: TGTGCCAGCAGCGAAACCGGGACAGGGGGAATTTACGAGCAGTACTTC.

This clone showed up just a few times. The V and J genes are TRBV2 and TRBJ2-7; TRBD1 is a possible D gene (6 bases). Trimming left V 4 bases short and J 0 bases short, with 10 bases between. This CDR3 contains 14 residues. Germline V gene lookup returns CDR1 SNHLY and CDR2 FYNNEI. CDR3 region: CASSGQEFSYEQYF. In nucleotides, the CDR3 is TGTGCCAGCAGTGGACAGGAGTTCTCCTACGAGCAGTACTTC.

This sequence joins TRBV18 and TRBJ2-3; weak D call: TRBD2 (5 bases). CDR1 is KGHSH and CDR2 is LQKENI in the germline V gene. The CDR3 has 17 amino acids. V was cut by 6 bases and J by 0 bases, with 19 bases left in between. CDR3 DNA sequence: TGTGCCAGCTCGGACTGGGCCGGCAAAACTAGCACAGATACGCAGTATTTT. Amino acids: CASSDWAGKTSTDTQYF. Supplemented by reference TRBV18 and TRBJ2-3, the full variable domain reads NAGVMQNPRHLVRRRGQEARLRCSPMKGHSHVYWYRQLPEEGLKFMVYLQKENIIDESGMPKERFSAEFPKEGPSILRIQQVVRGDSAAYFCASSDWAGKTSTDTQYFGPGTRLTVL.

The chain recombines TRBV28 with TRBJ2-1; 13 bases match TRBD2. Germline V gene lookup returns CDR1 MDHEN and CDR2 SYDVKM. V was clipped by 5 bases and J by 0 bases; unmatched bases: 13. The CDR3 spans 20 residues. The CDR3 DNA sequence: TGTGCCAGCAGTCCCACACCCGGGACTAGCGGGGTTAGCTCCTACAATGAGCAGTTCTTC. The encoded protein is CASSPTPGTSGVSSYNEQFF.

The chain joins TRBV6-5 to TRBJ2-1; 8 nucleotides line up with TRBD1. This CDR3 is 13 amino acids long. Losses at the gene ends were 6 bases for V and 8 bases for J; bases not matched to a gene: 6. The germline V gene has CDR1 MNHEY and CDR2 SVGAGI. CDR3 residues: CASSDTTGDEQFF. CDR3 bases: TGTGCCAGCAGCGATACGACAGGGGATGAGCAGTTCTTC.

This chain links TRBV30 with TRBJ2-3; 7 bases fit TRBD1. The CDR3 has 16 amino acids. J was trimmed by 2 bases and V by 3 bases; bases with no gene match: 11. Germline V gene sequence: CDR1 GTSNPN, CDR2 SVGIG (reference sequence). DNA for the CDR3: TGTGCCTGGAGGCCCCTGGGACAGCAAATCACAGATACGCAGTATTTT. Its protein product is CAWRPLGQQITDTQYF.

This clone occurred a few times. This chain links TRBV27 with TRBJ2-7; 10 bases line up with TRBD1. CDR1 is MNHEY, CDR2 SMNVEV, per germline (reference sequence). The V and J ends lost 5 bases and 3 bases, in that order; junction bases with no gene match: 10. CDR3 length: 16 amino acids. This chain's CDR3 is CASSRTGTGVLYEQYF. For the CDR3, the DNA is TGTGCCAGCAGTCGAACCGGGACAGGGGTCCTCTACGAGCAGTACTTC.

The rearrangement uses TRBV28 and TRBJ1-6; TRBD1 is a possible D gene (6 bases). CDR1 and CDR2 (germline): MDHEN, SYDVKM. Trimming removed 5 bases at V and 11 bases at J, with 10 bases between. This CDR3 has 12 residues. The CDR3 coding sequence is TGTGCCAGCAGTGCACAGGGTCCACCCCTCCACTTT. It translates to CASSAQGPPLHF.

This chain connects TRBV5-1 to TRBJ1-3, with D perhaps TRBD1 (6 bases). The V end lost 1 base, the J end lost 0 bases, and 8 bases lay between the germline ends. This CDR3 is built from 15 residues. Germline V gene lookup returns CDR1 SGHRS and CDR2 YFSETQ. CDR3 sequence: CASSLTGSSGNTIYF. CDR3 DNA sequence: TGCGCCAGCAGCTTGACAGGGAGCTCTGGAAACACCATATATTTT.

CDR3 bases: TGCGCCAGCAGCTTGGAAGGGTCTAAGGGCAATCAGCCCCAGCATTTT. Protein sequence: CASSLEGSKGNQPQHF. The chain carries TRBV5-1 and TRBJ1-5; no clear D gene. Germline V gives CDR1 SGHRS, CDR2 YFSETQ. The CDR3 sequence is 16 residues long. V shed 0 bases and J shed 2 bases, with 12 bases lying between them.

This chain uses TRBV5-1 with TRBJ2-3; weak D call: TRBD2 (6 bases). This CDR3 is built from 16 residues. V was clipped by 2 bases and J by 2 bases, with 15 bases between them. Germline loops: CDR1 SGHRS, CDR2 YFSETQ. CDR3 protein: CASSFSGTFFTDTQYF. CDR3 sequence (DNA): TGCGCCAGCAGCTTTAGCGGAACCTTCTTCACAGATACGCAGTATTTT.

The chain is built from TRBV5-4 and TRBJ1-2, with D uncertain. In germline, CDR1 is SGHNT, CDR2 YYREEE (reference sequence). The CDR3 contains 13 residues. Trimming removed 0 bases from V and 3 bases from J, with 6 bases in between. CDR3 loop: CASSLEADYGYTF. For the CDR3, the DNA is TGTGCCAGCAGCTTGGAAGCTGACTATGGCTACACCTTC. Using reference TRBV5-4 and TRBJ1-2 for the parts outside the CDR3, the full variable domain is ETGVTQSPTHLIKTRGQQVTLRCSSQSGHNTVSWYQQALGQGPQFIFQYYREEENGRGNFPPRFSGLQFPNYSSELNVNALELDDSALYLCASSLEADYGYTFGSGTRLTVV.

V gene TRBV5-1 combines with J gene TRBJ2-1; no definite D call. The germline V gene encodes CDR1 SGHRS and CDR2 YFSETQ. This CDR3 is built from 13 residues. Trimming cost V 2 bases and J 2 bases, with 5 bases left between them. CDR3 region: CASSFRPYNEQFF. The CDR3 DNA is TGCGCCAGCAGCTTTAGGCCCTACAATGAGCAGTTCTTC.

V gene TRBV28 combines with J gene TRBJ1-4, with 7 bases that match TRBD1. V was clipped by 11 bases and J by 5 bases; unmatched bases: 2. The CDR3 is 11 residues long. CDR1 is MDHEN, CDR2 SYDVKM, per germline. The CDR3 loop reads CAATGNEKLFF. CDR3 in DNA: TGTGCCGCGACAGGGAATGAAAAACTGTTTTTT.

The chain is built from TRBV5-4 and TRBJ1-3, with 7 bases aligning to TRBD1. The germline gives CDR1 SGHNT, CDR2 YYREEE (reference sequence). The CDR3 is 15 amino acids. Germline trimming cut 0 bases from V and 4 bases from J; bases unmatched to any gene: 4. CDR3 sequence: CASSLVGDRGNTIYF. The CDR3 DNA follows: TGTGCCAGCAGCTTGGTTGGGGACAGAGGAAACACCATATATTTT.

The chain couples TRBV5-6 to TRBJ1-6; weak D call: TRBD1 (5 bases). In germline, CDR1 is SGHDT, CDR2 YYEEEE. Deletions cut 1 base from V and 10 bases from J, with 15 bases between. This CDR3 contains 15 residues. The CDR3 DNA reads TGTGCCAGCAGCTTGTGGGACGGTGCTGTGTCACCCCTCCACTTT. Translated, it gives CASSLWDGAVSPLHF.

The chain has TRBV5-1 and TRBJ2-1, with a possible D match to TRBD1 (6 bases). This CDR3 has 15 residues. Germline CDR1 and CDR2: SGHRS and YFSETQ. V was trimmed by 2 bases and J by 7 bases, leaving 16 bases between them. CDR3 sequence: CASSLRTGIGNEQFF. DNA for the CDR3: TGCGCCAGCAGCTTAAGAACAGGGATTGGTAATGAGCAGTTCTTC.